This TCR beta chain comes out of a study of T cell responses to AZD1222 COVID-19 vaccine. This clone was detected a few times. The target antigen is unknown. Notes on the study in general: Just 5 or 6 AZD1222 recipients tested seropositive at baseline. Two doses of AZD1222 preceded a rise in Spike-specific TCR breadth and depth.

Profiling relied on immunoSEQ multiplex PCR, and the TCRdb table lists in-frame clones only, not all of them. This table holds some 170,000 clones, 70% to 90% found once. The length of the CDR3 is 14 residues. The V end was cut by 2 bases, the J end by 4 bases, with 11 bases between. Germline V lookup: CDR1 SGHTA, CDR2 FQGNSA. This specimen was peripheral blood, taken 28 days after the second dose of the MenACWY control vaccine. The source is an adult who received the MenACWY meningococcal vaccine as a control. The rearrangement joins TRBV7-2 to TRBJ1-2; D is possibly TRBD1 (6 bases). The CDR3 DNA is TGTGCCAGCAGCTTAAGGACAGTCTCCTATGGCTACACCTTC. As protein: CASSLRTVSYGYTF.